A single sample is the source of the 19 T cell receptor beta chains below, sequenced in a study of cytomegalovirus exposure and HLA in healthy donors. Amplification used 60 Vbeta primers and 13 Jbeta primers. TCRdb keeps only in-frame clones here, not all; method: immunoSEQ multiplex PCR. The table shows fewer than 110,000 clones, with under 85% occurring only once. Specimen: PBMCs. The receptor set was obtained from a male donor in good health and CMV-seronegative.

The chain has TRBV18 and TRBJ1-1; D remains ambiguous. The V end lost 3 bases, the J end lost 0 bases, and 11 bases lay between the germline ends. Germline CDR1 KGHSH, CDR2 LQKENI. There are 15 residues in the CDR3. The CDR3 here is CASSPRSSLNTEAFF. For the CDR3, the DNA is TGTGCCAGCTCACCCCGGTCGAGTCTGAACACTGAAGCTTTCTTT.

The chain carries TRBV5-8 and TRBJ2-1; 10 bases fit TRBD1. Germline CDR1 reads SGHTS; CDR2 reads YDEGEE. This CDR3 is 16 amino acids long. V lost 2 bases to trimming and J lost 9 bases; unmatched junction nucleotides: 11. In DNA form, the CDR3 reads TGTGCCAGCAGCTTAGGGGCCGACAGGGGGCCTGGTGAGCAGTTCTTC. Translated, it gives CASSLGADRGPGEQFF.

V and J are TRBV25-1 and TRBJ2-5; D might be TRBD1 (5 bases). CDR1 and CDR2 (germline): MGHDK, SYGVNS. V gave up 0 bases and J gave up 0 bases, with 5 bases separating them. The CDR3 totals 14 residues. Here the CDR3 DNA reads TGTGCCAGCAGTGAATACAGGGACCAAGAGACCCAGTACTTC. This codes for CASSEYRDQETQYF.

This clone was counted only a few times. A junction boundary mismatches the germline segment, possibly from a read error. This sample also contains other DNA sequences that code for the same CDR3. This chain joins TRBV7-9 and TRBJ1-1; no clear D. The V gene's germline CDR1 is SEHNR and CDR2 FQNEAQ (reference sequence). This CDR3 comprises 12 residues. The CDR3 loop is CASSLAYTEAFF. CDR3 DNA sequence: TGTGCCAGCAGCCTAGCGTATACTGAAGCTTTCTTT.

V usage is TRBV28 and J usage is TRBJ1-1; D gene uncertain. Trimming stripped 6 bases from V and 11 bases from J, with 13 bases between. CDR1 and CDR2 from the germline V gene are MDHEN and SYDVKM. The CDR3 is made up of 11 amino acids. The CDR3, as DNA: TGTGCCAGCAGCTGGAGGCTCGGGGCTTTCTTT. Translating it yields CASSWRLGAFF.

V gene TRBV6-1 combines with J gene TRBJ2-2, with no clear D. The length of the CDR3 is 13 residues. Germline V gene data show CDR1 as MNHNS and CDR2 as SASEGT. V was trimmed by 9 bases and J by 0 bases, leaving 8 bases between them. The CDR3 DNA follows: TGTGCCAGTGACACTCCGAACACCGGGGAGCTGTTTTTT. Its translation: CASDTPNTGELFF.

This clone was counted only a few times. The gene calls are TRBV5-1 and TRBJ1-5; 9 bases line up with TRBD1. Germline trimming cut 4 bases from V and 5 bases from J; bases unmatched to any gene: 4. Per germline, CDR1 SGHRS and CDR2 YFSETQ. The CDR3 runs 14 residues. The CDR3 nucleotides are TGCGCCAGCAGCGTGACAGGGGGTGATCAGCCCCAGCATTTT. It specifies CASSVTGGDQPQHF.

The CDR3 bases are TGCACCAGCAGCCCTCCGGAAGCGGGAGCTTGGTACGAGCAGTACTTC. Translating gives CTSSPPEAGAWYEQYF. The chain carries TRBV1 and TRBJ2-7; the DNA was not compared with TRBD2, the D call given in the table. TRBV1 corresponds to a pseudogene. The length of the CDR3 is 16 residues.

This clone qualifies as medium-sized. CDR3 sequence: CASSELAGSYNEQFF. Here the CDR3 DNA reads TGTGCCAGCAGTGAACTAGCGGGCTCCTACAATGAGCAGTTCTTC. The chain joins TRBV6-1 to TRBJ2-1; 8 nucleotides align to TRBD2. With 2 bases clipped from V and 0 bases from J, the junction kept 0 bases outside the gene matches. The CDR3 contains 15 residues. Germline-derived CDR1 and CDR2 are MNHNS and SASEGT.

V is TRBV4-1 and J is TRBJ2-7; the match to TRBD2 covers 7 bases. After removal of 3 bases from V and 0 bases from J, the junction contained 11 bases not matched to a gene. This CDR3 contains 17 residues. Germline CDR1 reads MGHRA; CDR2 reads YSYEKL. Written as DNA, the CDR3 is TGCGCCAGCAGCCAGTCTATAGCGGGTGCTGACTCCTACGAGCAGTACTTC. As protein: CASSQSIAGADSYEQYF.

A few counts support this clone. The chain joins TRBV7-2 to TRBJ1-1, with no clear D. Trimming removed 3 bases at V and 0 bases at J, with 8 bases between. The V gene's germline CDR1 is SGHTA and CDR2 FQGNSA. CDR3 length equals 14 residues. DNA for the CDR3: TGTGCCAGCAGCTTTGAGAGAATGAACACTGAAGCTTTCTTT. Translated: CASSFERMNTEAFF. Together with reference TRBV7-2 and TRBJ1-1, the CDR3 gives the full variable domain: GAGVSQSPSNKVTEKGKDVELRCDPISGHTALYWYRQSLGQGLEFLIYFQGNSAPDKSGLPSDRFSAERTGGSVSTLTIQRTQQEDSAVYLCASSFERMNTEAFFGQGTRLTVV.

This clone occurred a few times. No DNA is shown, since the ends of the CDR3 on it are uncertain; the CDR3 is the one TCRdb lists. The chain joins TRBV28 to TRBJ1-2. Counting both end residues, the CDR3 totals 14 amino acids. Germline V gives CDR1 MDHEN, CDR2 SYDVKM. The CDR3 region is CASSLWGEGISATF.

This clone was recorded once. V is TRBV28 and J is TRBJ1-4; 8 positions match TRBD1. The CDR3 is 17 amino acids. V was clipped by 3 bases and J by 0 bases; unmatched bases: 6. CDR1 is MDHEN, CDR2 SYDVKM, per germline. For the CDR3, the DNA is TGTGCCAGCAGTTTTGACAGGGGAATAGCAACTAATGAAAAACTGTTTTTT. Translating gives CASSFDRGIATNEKLFF.

This clone was counted a few times. The genes are TRBV19 and TRBJ1-1; D gene ambiguous. The germline CDR1 and CDR2 sequences are LNHDA and SQIVND (reference sequence). Trimming took 4 bases from V and 7 from J, leaving 10 bases between them. The CDR3 runs to 12 residues. The CDR3 DNA follows: TGTGCCAGTAGTACCAGGCAGCTTGAAGCTTTCTTT. This gives the protein CASSTRQLEAFF.

This clone has only a few counts. J is TRBJ1-2 and V is TRBV2, with TRBD1 matching 9 bases. Germline V gene lookup returns CDR1 SNHLY and CDR2 FYNNEI. The CDR3 consists of 12 residues. V lost 6 bases and J lost 4; bases outside the gene matches: 0. The CDR3 sequence: CASRDRGYGYTF. CDR3 coding DNA: TGTGCCAGCAGGGACAGGGGCTATGGCTACACCTTC.

The rearrangement joins TRBV5-1 to TRBJ1-4; 8 nucleotides match TRBD1. V was clipped by 4 bases and J by 7 bases; unmatched bases: 12. This CDR3 region has 16 residues. The germline V gene encodes CDR1 SGHRS and CDR2 YFSETQ. The CDR3 sequence is CASSPVPGQGGEKLFF. The CDR3 DNA follows: TGCGCCAGCAGCCCCGTCCCAGGACAGGGAGGTGAAAAACTGTTTTTT.

This clone was picked up a small number of times. The germline gene is not matched at one end of the junction; a read error may be the cause. The chain combines TRBV19 with TRBJ2-5; 10 bases fit TRBD2. The germline gives CDR1 LNHDA, CDR2 SQIVND (reference sequence). The CDR3 extends over 17 amino acids. CDR3 sequence: CASSLERTSGSQETQYF. CDR3 sequence (DNA): TGTGCCAGTAGTCTAGAACGGACTAGCGGTTCCCAAGAGACCCAGTACTTC.

This clone was seen only once. The chain recombines TRBV28 with TRBJ2-3, with D possibly matching TRBD2 (6 bases). The germline V gene has CDR1 MDHEN and CDR2 SYDVKM. The CDR3 is made up of 15 amino acids. Trimming shortened V by 3 bases and J by 1 base, and 11 bases separated the two germline ends. The CDR3 nucleotides read TGTGCCAGCAGTTTCCCGGGCGGGGGCACAGATACGCAGTATTTT. Protein: CASSFPGGGTDTQYF.

V and J are TRBV6-1 and TRBJ2-3; tentatively, D is TRBD2 (5 bases). The CDR3 length is 14 residues. CDR1 MNHNS and CDR2 SASEGT come from the germline V gene. V lost 3 bases, J lost 6 bases, and 13 bases lay in between. CDR3 bases: TGTGCCAGCAGTGAGGGGAGTGGGATGGATACGCAGTATTTT. Its translation: CASSEGSGMDTQYF.